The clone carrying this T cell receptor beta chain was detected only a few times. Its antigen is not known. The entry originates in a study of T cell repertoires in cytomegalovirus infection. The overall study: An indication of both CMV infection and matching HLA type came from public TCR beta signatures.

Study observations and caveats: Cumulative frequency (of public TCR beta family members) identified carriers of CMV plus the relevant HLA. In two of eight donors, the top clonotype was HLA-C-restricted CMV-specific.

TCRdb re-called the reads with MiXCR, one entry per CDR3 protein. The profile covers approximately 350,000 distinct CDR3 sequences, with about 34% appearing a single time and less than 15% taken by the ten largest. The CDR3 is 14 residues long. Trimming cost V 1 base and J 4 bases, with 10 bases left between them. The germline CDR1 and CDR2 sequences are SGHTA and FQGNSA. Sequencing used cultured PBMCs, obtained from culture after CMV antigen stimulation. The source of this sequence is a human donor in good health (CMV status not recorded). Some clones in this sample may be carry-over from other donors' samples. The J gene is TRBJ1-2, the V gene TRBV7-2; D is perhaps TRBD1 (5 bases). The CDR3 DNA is TGTGCCAGCAGCTTAGAAGGCAGGGTCTATGGCTACACCTTC. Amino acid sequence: CASSLEGRVYGYTF.